The sequence of this T cell receptor (beta chain) was determined in a study of blood T cell repertoires in COVID-19. Background on the study: Sites across the United States, Italy and Spain contributed samples from acute and convalescent COVID-19. Sample material is recorded as cDNA or gDNA derived from T cells, B-cell-depleted T cells, or PBMCs.

Using immunoSEQ multiplex PCR, the repertoire was profiled, and TCRdb retains in-frame clones only, with some absent. The table includes about 220,000 clones, approximately 80% detected once. Germline loops: CDR1 SGHAT, CDR2 FQNNGV. V was pared by 4 bases and J by 2 bases, with 5 bases between. This CDR3 has 12 residues. This clonotype was obtained from a human donor in a cohort sampled during active COVID-19. The chain couples TRBV11-2 to TRBJ1-2; D not certain. The sequenced sample was peripheral blood. CDR3 coding DNA: TGTGCCAGCAGCTCGGGGAACTATGGCTACACCTTC. Protein product: CASSSGNYGYTF.